The 17 T cell receptor beta chains listed next were all sequenced from one sample in a study of CD8+ T cells in alopecia areata. Sequencing relied on a cDNA template that was reverse transcribed from extracted RNA. Libraries were prepared by immunoSEQ multiplex PCR; TCRdb keeps only in-frame clonotypes and omits some of them. The table records some 120,000 clones, around 50% of them present only once. The sequenced sample was CD4+ T cells sorted from blood, obtained at week 0. Receptors were obtained from a human donor with alopecia areata.

The chain carries TRBV7-9 and TRBJ2-5; D is uncertain. The CDR3 has 16 residues. Trimming cost V 1 base and J 2 bases, with 14 bases left between them. Germline V gene data show CDR1 as SEHNR and CDR2 as FQNEAQ (reference sequence). The CDR3: CASSLVRMSEQETQYF. The CDR3 nucleotides are TGTGCCAGCAGCTTAGTTAGGATGTCAGAACAAGAGACCCAGTACTTC.

The chain is built from TRBV28 and TRBJ1-2; unclear D gene. V was trimmed by 2 bases and J by 8 bases, leaving 9 bases between them. Germline V gene lookup returns CDR1 MDHEN and CDR2 SYDVKM. This CDR3 is 12 amino acids long. The CDR3 DNA reads as TGTGCCAGCAGTTTACGCAGTCGGGGCTACACCTTC. It translates to CASSLRSRGYTF.

The J gene is TRBJ2-5, the V gene TRBV7-2; D is possibly TRBD2 (5 bases). Trimming removed 4 bases at V and 0 bases at J, with 6 bases between. The CDR3 sequence is 13 residues long. Germline-derived CDR1 and CDR2 are SGHTA and FQGNSA. The CDR3 DNA reads TGTGCCAGCAGCTCGGGATACCAAGAGACCCAGTACTTC. This translates into CASSSGYQETQYF.

The chain recombines TRBV25-1 with TRBJ2-5, with TRBD1 matching over 8 bases. Germline loops: CDR1 MGHDK, CDR2 SYGVNS. There are 15 residues in the CDR3. J was trimmed by 1 base and V by 6 bases; bases with no gene match: 7. Written as DNA, the CDR3 is TGTGCCAGCAGACCAGACAGGGGTTTCCAAGAGACCCAGTACTTC. Amino acid sequence: CASRPDRGFQETQYF.

V gene TRBV29-1 combines with J gene TRBJ2-2; D uncertain. CDR1 is SQVTM and CDR2 is ANQGSEA in the germline V gene. This CDR3 comprises 13 residues. The V end lost 3 bases, the J end lost 0 bases, and 5 bases lay between the germline ends. Here the CDR3 DNA reads TGCAGCGTTGAGGGTCCGAACACCGGGGAGCTGTTTTTT. Encoded protein: CSVEGPNTGELFF.

In its sample, this clone was seen a few times. The CDR3 region has the DNA TGTGCCAGCAGCCCACGTTTCAACACCGGGGAGCTGTTTTTT. As protein: CASSPRFNTGELFF. The chain combines TRBV7-2 with TRBJ2-2; D is ambiguous. Trimming left V 5 bases short and J 2 bases short, with 9 bases between. CDR1 is SGHTA, CDR2 FQGNSA, per germline. The CDR3 extends over 14 amino acids.

This clone was detected only a few times. The V and J genes are TRBV7-2 and TRBJ2-1, with D tentatively TRBD2 (5 bases). The CDR3 covers 14 residues. The germline V gene has CDR1 SGHTA and CDR2 FQGNSA. Trimming pared 0 bases from V and 9 bases from J, leaving 12 bases between. CDR3 sequence: CASSLAGAMGEQFF. The CDR3 DNA sequence: TGTGCCAGCAGCTTAGCGGGAGCGATGGGTGAGCAGTTCTTC.

The chain employs TRBV7-2 and TRBJ1-2, with D possibly matching TRBD1 (5 bases). The V gene's germline CDR1 is SGHTA and CDR2 FQGNSA. The CDR3 totals 13 residues. With 5 bases removed from V and 3 bases from J, the gap between germline ends came to 10 bases. The chain's CDR3 is CASSVSGDYGYTF. Here the CDR3 DNA reads TGTGCCAGCAGCGTTTCGGGGGACTATGGCTACACCTTC.

This rearrangement joins TRBV15 to TRBJ2-7, with no clear D. This CDR3 is built from 14 residues. Trimming stripped 0 bases from V and 4 bases from J, with 10 bases between. CDR1 LNHNV and CDR2 YYDKDF come from the germline V gene (reference sequence). The DNA of the CDR3 is TGTGCCACCAGCAGAGAAGGCATCGGTTACGAGCAGTACTTC. Its translation: CATSREGIGYEQYF.

The CDR3 sequence is CASSLGLQVASEQYF. CDR3 coding DNA: TGCGCCAGCAGCTTGGGTCTCCAGGTGGCTAGCGAGCAGTACTTC. The rearrangement joins TRBV5-1 to TRBJ2-7; D remains ambiguous. Germline lookup yields CDR1 SGHRS and CDR2 YFSETQ. The CDR3 extends over 15 amino acids. Trimming took 0 bases from V and 6 from J, leaving 16 bases between them.

The chain uses TRBV30 and TRBJ2-3; D perhaps matches TRBD2 (6 bases). V lost 0 bases to trimming and J lost 1 base, with 11 bases between them. The germline gives CDR1 GTSNPN, CDR2 SVGIG (reference sequence). The CDR3 spans 15 residues. The CDR3: CAWSVPGLGTDTQYF. CDR3 DNA sequence: TGTGCCTGGAGTGTACCGGGACTGGGCACAGATACGCAGTATTTT.

The chain is built from TRBV4-2 and TRBJ1-3; possible D gene TRBD1, 6 bases. Trimming took off 4 bases at V and 1 base at J, with 11 bases between the two ends. The CDR3 is 15 residues long. Germline CDR1 is LGHNA and CDR2 is YNFKEQ. The CDR3 coding sequence is TGTGCCAGCAGCCTAACAGGGATTTCTGGAAACACCATATATTTT. Translated: CASSLTGISGNTIYF.

The rearrangement joins TRBV9 to TRBJ1-1; possibly TRBD1 for D (6 bases). Germline V gene lookup returns CDR1 SGDLS and CDR2 YYNGEE. Trimming pared 3 bases from V and 4 bases from J, leaving 13 bases between. The CDR3 contains 14 residues. CDR3 DNA sequence: TGTGCCAGCAGCGCCAGGGGTGGTCCCACTGAAGCTTTCTTT. Residues: CASSARGGPTEAFF.

The chain employs TRBV7-2 and TRBJ1-2; 12 bases agree with TRBD1. Germline trimming cut 6 bases from V and 5 bases from J; bases unmatched to any gene: 10. This CDR3 comprises 16 residues. Germline V CDR1 and CDR2: SGHTA, FQGNSA. The CDR3 coding sequence is TGTGCCAGCAGTCCGCCCCCGGGACAGGGGGCGTATGGCTACACCTTC. Protein: CASSPPPGQGAYGYTF.

The V and J genes are TRBV10-3 and TRBJ1-6, with 11 positions matching TRBD1. Germline CDR1 ENHRY, CDR2 SYGVKD. The CDR3 covers 17 residues. V was clipped by 6 bases and J by 7 bases; unmatched bases: 11. CDR3 nucleotide sequence: TGTGCCATCAGCGTCGGGACAGGGGGATTGGGGAATTCACCCCTCCACTTT. It specifies CAISVGTGGLGNSPLHF.

The V gene is TRBV5-1, the J gene TRBJ1-5; D gene unclear. Trimming cost V 0 bases and J 1 base, with 8 bases left between them. The CDR3 totals 15 residues. The germline V gene has CDR1 SGHRS and CDR2 YFSETQ. Here the CDR3 DNA reads TGCGCCAGCAGCTTGGACAGTCCGAGCAATCAGCCCCAGCATTTT. Amino acids: CASSLDSPSNQPQHF.

The sample holds a few counts of this clone. The rearrangement joins TRBV7-8 to TRBJ2-7; D is unclear. V lost 3 bases, J lost 1 base, and 7 bases lay in between. The CDR3 has 13 residues. The germline V gene encodes CDR1 SGHVS and CDR2 FQNEAQ. CDR3 in amino acids: CASSFSRSYEQYF. The CDR3 DNA sequence: TGTGCCAGCAGCTTTTCCAGGTCCTACGAGCAGTACTTC.